The entry below describes one TCR beta chain. The antigen is not known. Other DNA variants within this sample encode the same CDR3. What was sequenced were expressed TCRB transcripts, since all of the isolated RNA had been reverse transcribed. Data came from immunoSEQ multiplex PCR; TCRdb stores just in-frame clones and leaves some out. The sample includes nearly 250,000 clones, 68% of them seen just once. V shed 1 base and J shed 0 bases, with 4 bases lying between them. This CDR3 is built from 14 residues. The germline gives CDR1 LGHNA, CDR2 YNFKEQ. The record originates from a study of beta chain features in type 1 diabetes. Heparinised blood was drawn once per donor, averaging about 116 mL. Study observations and caveats: Patients and controls would be equally affected if PCR favored shorter templates.

The chain uses TRBV4-2 and TRBJ2-4; D not certain. This sequence was found in a man aged 25-40 years in good health. Input material: naive CD4+ T cells from blood. The CDR3 coding sequence is TGTGCCAGCAGCCAAGGACTAGCCAAAAACATTCAGTACTTC. Amino acid sequence: CASSQGLAKNIQYF.